The 5 T cell receptor beta chains below all came from one sample that was sequenced in a study of cytomegalovirus exposure and HLA in healthy donors. A multiplex PCR was run with 60 Vbeta primers and 13 Jbeta primers. Only in-frame clones appear in the TCRdb table, and some are missing; sequencing was by immunoSEQ multiplex PCR. The repertoire includes some 150,000 clones, approximately 63% of them detected once, and roughly 2% sits in the top ten. The sequenced sample consisted of PBMCs. The receptors were sampled from a woman aged 60-75 years in good health and CMV-seropositive.

This clone was picked up a small number of times. V usage is TRBV9 and J usage is TRBJ2-1; 10 nucleotides line up with TRBD2. V lost 0 bases and J lost 7; bases outside the gene matches: 10. Germline V lookup: CDR1 SGDLS, CDR2 YYNGEE. This CDR3 region has 17 residues. CDR3 DNA sequence: TGTGCCAGCAGCGTAGCAGGGTCGCTAGCGGGAGCTAATGAGCAGTTCTTC. Translating it yields CASSVAGSLAGANEQFF.

J is TRBJ2-7 and V is TRBV7-2, with 8 bases fitting TRBD2. CDR1 is SGHTA, CDR2 FQGNSA, per germline. This CDR3 has 17 residues. J was trimmed by 1 base and V by 3 bases; bases with no gene match: 11. The CDR3 bases are TGTGCCAGCAGCTTGGGAAGGGGCAGCGGGAGTTCCTACGAGCAGTACTTC. Amino acid sequence: CASSLGRGSGSSYEQYF. The whole variable domain, filled in from reference TRBV7-2 and TRBJ2-7, reads GAGVSQSPSNKVTEKGKDVELRCDPISGHTALYWYRQSLGQGLEFLIYFQGNSAPDKSGLPSDRFSAERTGGSVSTLTIQRTQQEDSAVYLCASSLGRGSGSSYEQYFGPGTRLTVT.

This chain uses TRBV21-1 with TRBJ2-7; no check of the table's D call, TRBD2, against the DNA was made. TRBV21-1 is an annotated pseudogene. CDR3 size: 16 residues. CDR3 loop: CASSNRRDPSSYEQYF. The CDR3 bases are TGTGCCAGCAGCAATCGGCGGGACCCGAGCTCCTACGAGCAGTACTTC.

The chain links TRBV11-3 to TRBJ2-2, with D perhaps matching TRBD2 (6 bases). The CDR3 loop spans 16 amino acids. Germline CDR1 reads SGHNT; CDR2 reads YENEEA. V lost 0 bases and J lost 5, with 13 bases in between. Here the CDR3 reads CASSLERQGGTGELFF. The CDR3 bases are TGTGCCAGCAGCTTAGAGAGGCAGGGAGGAACCGGGGAGCTGTTTTTT.

This clone has just a few counts. The CDR3 DNA reads as TGCAGTGCTTTAGACAGGGGCGAGCAGTACTTC. It encodes CSALDRGEQYF. The rearrangement uses TRBV20-1 and TRBJ2-7; TRBD1 agrees at 8 bases. Germline trimming cut 5 bases from V and 6 bases from J; bases unmatched to any gene: 3. The V gene's germline CDR1 is DFQATT and CDR2 SNEGSKA (reference sequence). This CDR3 contains 11 residues.